This T cell receptor beta chain was identified in a study of T-cell memory formation after mild COVID-19. Using its own MiXCR run on the 5' RACE reads, TCRdb lists one record per CDR3 protein. The table includes roughly 620,000 distinct CDR3 sequences, about a sixth detected once. Study observations and caveats: Later expanders leaned CD4+, whereas day 15 to 85 contracting clones were balanced CD4/CD8.

The germline V gene encodes CDR1 MNHEY and CDR2 SMNVEV (reference sequence). V was cut by 10 bases and J by 4 bases, with 16 bases left in between. The CDR3 consists of 13 residues. Concerning this clonotype itself: Antigen unknown.

The source material was PBMCs or a T cell subset sorted from them (not recorded which). V gene TRBV27 combines with J gene TRBJ1-2; the D is unclear. This receptor was identified in an adult woman who had mild COVID-19 (a few samples of this study predate the infection). Cell type and time point are not known. CDR3 in amino acids: CAIAERGGYGYTF. CDR3 in DNA: TGTGCCATTGCGGAGCGAGGAGGCTATGGCTACACCTTC.